The 15 T cell receptor beta chains given below trace back to one sample, sequenced in a study of blood T cell repertoires in COVID-19. The method was immunoSEQ multiplex PCR; TCRdb's version includes in-frame clones alone and lacks a portion of them. This sample has roughly 350,000 clones; approximately 89% occur once, and the top ten carry roughly 10%. Sequenced input: peripheral blood. The receptors here all came from a woman under 40 with COVID-19, enrolled during active disease.

The sample holds a few counts of this clone. The CDR3 DNA is TGTGCCAGCACCGAACGGCCGGGGGGCGACTATGGCTACACCTTC. It encodes CASTERPGGDYGYTF. This rearrangement joins TRBV6-5 to TRBJ1-2; possible D gene TRBD1, 6 bases. The CDR3 sequence is 15 residues long. Germline CDR1 and CDR2: MNHEY and SVGAGI. V shed 7 bases and J shed 3 bases, with 18 bases lying between them.

Comment on this clone: Other DNA sequences from this sample encode an identical CDR3 as well. The chain couples TRBV30 to TRBJ1-5; D is ambiguous. V was trimmed by 3 bases and J by 3 bases, leaving 9 bases between them. The CDR3 runs 13 residues. CDR1 and CDR2 from the germline V gene are GTSNPN and SVGIG (reference sequence). CDR3 sequence: CAWSSGTNQPQHF. DNA for the CDR3: TGTGCCTGGAGCTCAGGTACCAATCAGCCCCAGCATTTT.

The chain has TRBV25-1 and TRBJ1-2; 7 bases are shared with TRBD1. This CDR3 has 16 amino acids. Germline V lookup: CDR1 MGHDK, CDR2 SYGVNS. After removal of 3 bases from V and 8 bases from J, the junction contained 15 bases not matched to a gene. This CDR3 is CASSERGADRVGGYTF. The CDR3 DNA sequence: TGTGCCAGCAGTGAGAGGGGGGCCGACAGGGTCGGCGGCTACACCTTC.

This chain connects TRBV7-9 to TRBJ1-6; unclear D gene. Deletions cut 4 bases from V and 8 bases from J, with 12 bases between. CDR1 is SEHNR, CDR2 FQNEAQ, per germline (reference sequence). This CDR3 is built from 14 residues. The CDR3 loop is CASSSGGRDSPLHF. The DNA for the CDR3 is TGTGCCAGCAGCTCCGGCGGGAGGGATTCACCCCTCCACTTT.

This rearrangement joins TRBV2 to TRBJ2-5; no clear D. The V end was cut by 6 bases, the J end by 9 bases, with 11 bases between. The CDR3 covers 11 residues. Germline CDR1 SNHLY, CDR2 FYNNEI. The CDR3 DNA is TGTGCCAGCAGCCCCCCCCTACCCCAGTACTTC. It yields the protein CASSPPLPQYF.

The chain uses TRBV7-9 and TRBJ1-1; the D gene is possibly TRBD1 (5 bases). With 3 bases removed from V and 7 bases from J, the gap between germline ends came to 9 bases. Germline lookup yields CDR1 SEHNR and CDR2 FQNEAQ (reference sequence). CDR3 length: 12 amino acids. The CDR3: CASSFQGNEAFF. The CDR3 coding sequence is TGTGCCAGCAGCTTTCAGGGAAATGAAGCTTTCTTT.

The chain is built from TRBV15 and TRBJ2-7, with D possibly TRBD1 on 6 matching bases. This CDR3 is built from 14 residues. From germline, CDR1 is LNHNV and CDR2 YYDKDF (reference sequence). Trimming pared 2 bases from V and 1 base from J, leaving 9 bases between. The chain's CDR3 is CATSRRDTSYEQYF. CDR3 nucleotides: TGTGCCACCAGCAGACGGGACACGTCCTACGAGCAGTACTTC.

The rearrangement uses TRBV18 and TRBJ1-1; D is unresolved. CDR1 and CDR2 from the germline V gene are KGHSH and LQKENI. Trimming pared 3 bases from V and 0 bases from J, leaving 2 bases between. The CDR3 sequence is 12 residues long. The CDR3: CASSPMNTEAFF. The CDR3 region has the DNA TGTGCCAGCTCACCTATGAACACTGAAGCTTTCTTT.

The genes are TRBV18 and TRBJ2-2; TRBD1 matches 11 bases. The germline gives CDR1 KGHSH, CDR2 LQKENI. The CDR3 has 17 amino acids. J gave up 4 bases and V 3 bases, and 7 bases lay outside the gene matches. CDR3 nucleotide sequence: TGTGCCAGCTCACCGGACGGACAGGGGGCAATCACCGGGGAGCTGTTTTTT. It is translated as CASSPDGQGAITGELFF.

This chain connects TRBV2 to TRBJ2-2; D is perhaps TRBD2 (5 bases). Germline assignment: CDR1 SNHLY and CDR2 FYNNEI. V was pared by 6 bases and J by 3 bases, with 8 bases between. CDR3 length: 13 amino acids. The CDR3 is CASRLGDTGELFF. The CDR3, as DNA: TGTGCCAGCAGACTAGGAGACACCGGGGAGCTGTTTTTT.

This clone has only one observation. The rearrangement uses TRBV14 and TRBJ2-3; 11 nucleotides match TRBD2. The length of the CDR3 is 18 residues. Germline-derived CDR1 and CDR2 are SGHDN and FVKESK. J was trimmed by 2 bases and V by 2 bases; bases with no gene match: 9. As DNA, the CDR3 is TGTGCCAGCAGCCAAAATTCCAGACTAGCGGGGTACACAGATACGCAGTATTTT. This codes for CASSQNSRLAGYTDTQYF.

This clone was seen a handful of times. The chain recombines TRBV4-3 with TRBJ1-4, with D hard to call. The V end was cut by 0 bases, the J end by 0 bases, with 5 bases between. The CDR3 has 15 residues. CDR1 and CDR2 (germline): LGHNA, YSLEER. The CDR3 sequence is CASSQDRATNEKLFF. The CDR3 nucleotides are TGCGCCAGCAGCCAAGATAGAGCAACTAATGAAAAACTGTTTTTT.

CDR3 sequence (DNA): TGTGCCAGTAGTGCCCGACAGGGGAATAGCAATCAGCCCCAGCATTTT. Amino acid sequence: CASSARQGNSNQPQHF. The chain is built from TRBV19 and TRBJ1-5; TRBD1 matches 8 bases. CDR3 length: 16 residues. Germline V gene data show CDR1 as LNHDA and CDR2 as SQIVND (reference sequence). Trimming at V came to 5 bases and at J to 0 bases, leaving 6 bases not matched to a gene.

The rearrangement links TRBV29-1 to TRBJ2-7; possible D gene TRBD1, 6 bases. This CDR3 is 11 amino acids long. V lost 2 bases and J lost 8, with 10 bases in between. Germline loops: CDR1 SQVTM, CDR2 ANQGSEA. Written as DNA, the CDR3 is TGCAGCGTTGAAAGGGACAACCAGCAGTACTTC. Translation gives CSVERDNQQYF.

The chain has TRBV2 and TRBJ2-3; possibly TRBD2 for D (5 bases). V was clipped by 10 bases and J by 0 bases, with 14 bases between them. The CDR3 contains 14 residues. Germline CDR1 and CDR2: SNHLY and FYNNEI. The CDR3 region is CATMSGSSTDTQYF. The CDR3, as DNA: TGTGCCACCATGAGCGGTTCTAGCACAGATACGCAGTATTTT.